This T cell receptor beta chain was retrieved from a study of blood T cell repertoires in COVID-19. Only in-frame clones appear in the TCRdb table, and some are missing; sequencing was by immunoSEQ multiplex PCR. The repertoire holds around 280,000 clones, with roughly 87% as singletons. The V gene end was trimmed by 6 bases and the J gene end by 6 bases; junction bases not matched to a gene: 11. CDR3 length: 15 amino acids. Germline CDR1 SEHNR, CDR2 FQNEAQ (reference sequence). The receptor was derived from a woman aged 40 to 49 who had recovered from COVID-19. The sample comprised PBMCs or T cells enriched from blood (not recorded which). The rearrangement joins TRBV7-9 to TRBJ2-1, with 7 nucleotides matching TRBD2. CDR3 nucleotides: TGTGCCAGCAGTCGCGCGAGACTAGCTTCCAATGAGCAGTTCTTC. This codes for CASSRARLASNEQFF.